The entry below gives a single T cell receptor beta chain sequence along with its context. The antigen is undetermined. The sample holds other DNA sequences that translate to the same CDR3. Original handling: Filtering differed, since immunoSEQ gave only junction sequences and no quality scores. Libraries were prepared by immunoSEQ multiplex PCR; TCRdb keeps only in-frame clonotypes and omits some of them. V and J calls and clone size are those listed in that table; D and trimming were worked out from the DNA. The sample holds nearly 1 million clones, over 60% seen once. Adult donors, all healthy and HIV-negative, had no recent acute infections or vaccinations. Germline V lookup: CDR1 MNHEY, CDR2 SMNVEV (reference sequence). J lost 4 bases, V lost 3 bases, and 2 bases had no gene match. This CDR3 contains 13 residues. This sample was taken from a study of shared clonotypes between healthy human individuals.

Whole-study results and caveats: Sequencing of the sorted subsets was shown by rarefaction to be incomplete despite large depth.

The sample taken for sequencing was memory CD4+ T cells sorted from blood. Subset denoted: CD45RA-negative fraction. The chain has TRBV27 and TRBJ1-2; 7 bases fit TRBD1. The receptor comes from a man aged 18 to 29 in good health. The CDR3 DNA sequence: TGTGCCAGCAGTTTGACAGGGACCTATGGCTACACCTTC. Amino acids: CASSLTGTYGYTF.